This is a list of T cell receptor beta chains from one sample in a study of T-cell memory formation after mild COVID-19. TCRdb reanalysed the 5' RACE reads using MiXCR and keeps one entry per CDR3 protein. The top ten clones hold roughly an eighth of a sample with fewer than 500,000 distinct CDR3 sequences, roughly 25% of them seen once. The source material was PBMCs or a T cell subset sorted from them (not recorded which). These TCRs come from an adult woman who had mild COVID-19 (a few samples of this study predate the infection). Cell type and time point are not known. CDR3s include the opening cysteine and the closing phenylalanine or tryptophan. The D gene is left open where the match is weak. Clone size is stated in some rows and not others, as once, few, many or a class when expanded.

clone_size	d_call	j_call	v_call	cdr3_nt	cdr3_aa
NA	TRBD1	TRBJ1-6	TRBV7-6	TGTGCCAGCAGCCTCGGGACAGGGGGAATTAATTCACCCCTCCACTTT	CASSLGTGGINSPLHF
NA	NA	TRBJ1-3	TRBV10-3	TGTGCCATCAGTGAGTCAGAAGCTGGAAACACCATATATTTT	CAISESEAGNTIYF
NA	NA	TRBJ2-1	TRBV18	TGTGCCAGCTCACCAGCCAGGGGGGGTCTTGGGAGCTCCTACAATGAGCAGTTCTTC	CASSPARGGLGSSYNEQFF
few	NA	TRBJ2-7	TRBV3-1	TGTGCCAGCAGCCAAGTTCACAGCTCCTACGAGCAGTACTTC	CASSQVHSSYEQYF
NA	NA	TRBJ1-2	TRBV24-1	TGTGCCACCAGTGATTCGGTTGGCTACACCTTC	CATSDSVGYTF
NA	NA	TRBJ1-5	TRBV27	TGTGCCAGCAGGTCAGGACAGACTAGCAATCAGCCCCAGCATTTT	CASRSGQTSNQPQHF
NA	TRBD1	TRBJ2-1	TRBV7-6	TGTGCCAGCAGCTCTTTCCGGGACAGGTCCTACAATGAGCAGTTCTTC	CASSSFRDRSYNEQFF
NA	NA	TRBJ2-1	TRBV7-9	TGTGCCAGCAGCCTAGCCCCCCTGACAGAGTACAATGAGCAGTTCTTC	CASSLAPLTEYNEQFF
NA	NA	TRBJ2-3	TRBV9	TGTGCCAGCAGCCCCGAACAGGGAACTAGCACAGATACGCAGTATTTT	CASSPEQGTSTDTQYF
few	NA	TRBJ1-3	TRBV11-2	TGTGCCAGCAGCTTCCAGGGTATCAGAAACACCATATATTTT	CASSFQGIRNTIYF
few	TRBD2	TRBJ2-7	TRBV19	TGTGCCAGTAGTACGTCTAGCGGGAGGCCCAAGCAGTACTTC	CASSTSSGRPKQYF
few	NA	TRBJ2-3	TRBV27	TGTGCCAGCAGTTACACCCTTCCACGAGGAGCAGATACGCAGTATTTT	CASSYTLPRGADTQYF
NA	NA	TRBJ2-1	TRBV4-1	TGCGCCAGCAGCCTTAGCGGCGATTACAATGAGCAGTTCTTC	CASSLSGDYNEQFF
NA	NA	TRBJ2-1	TRBV30	TGTGCCTGGACCAGGGCCCTGAGCTCCTACAATGAGCAGTTCTTC	CAWTRALSSYNEQFF
NA	NA	TRBJ2-5	TRBV2	TGTGCCAGCAGTGCTGACAAAGGAGGGAGAGAGACCCAGTACTTC	CASSADKGGRETQYF
NA	TRBD2	TRBJ2-3	TRBV7-9	TGTGCCAGCAGCCATGGACTAGCGGGGGGCAACAGGGTCGGGCAGTATTTT	CASSHGLAGGNRVGQYF
NA	NA	TRBJ2-3	TRBV5-1	TGCGCCAGCAGCCCCGATATCCTGGAGGGGGGCTCTAGCACAGATACGCAGTATTTT	CASSPDILEGGSSTDTQYF
few	NA	TRBJ2-7	TRBV7-9	TGTGCCAGCAGCCGGGACATTCTAACCTACGAGCAGTACTTC	CASSRDILTYEQYF
few	TRBD2	TRBJ2-1	TRBV11-2	TGTGCCAGCAGCCGGGTGCGGGGGAATCACAATGAGCAGTTCTTC	CASSRVRGNHNEQFF
NA	TRBD1	TRBJ2-7	TRBV7-2	TGTGCCAGCAGCTCTGCAGGGGGCAACGAGCAGTACTTC	CASSSAGGNEQYF
NA	TRBD2	TRBJ2-1	TRBV5-1	TGCGCCAGCAGCTTGGGTAGCGGGGGGGCTCCTGAGCAGTTCTTC	CASSLGSGGAPEQFF
many	NA	TRBJ2-1	TRBV7-9	TGTGCCAGCAGCTTGGACGGGGACAATGAGCAGTTCTTC	CASSLDGDNEQFF
NA	NA	TRBJ2-1	TRBV5-4	TGTGCCAGCAGCTTAAGACTAGGAGGATACAATGAGCAGTTCTTC	CASSLRLGGYNEQFF
once	NA	TRBJ1-1	TRBV5-1	TGCGCCAGCAGCTTTGACAGTGAAGCTTTCTTT	CASSFDSEAFF
few	NA	TRBJ2-2	TRBV5-5	TGTGCCAGCAGCCCCAAGATTCTCCTGACAGGGACTACGAACACCGGGGAGCTGTTTTTT	CASSPKILLTGTTNTGELFF
NA	NA	TRBJ2-3	TRBV29-1	TGCAGCTTCCTAGGACGTATTTTT	CSFLGRIF
many	NA	TRBJ1-5	TRBV4-1	TGCGCCAGCAGCCAAGATCCCTCCCTTAGGAATCAGCCCCAGCATTTT	CASSQDPSLRNQPQHF
NA	NA	TRBJ2-1	TRBV20-1	TGCAGTGCTAGGCTTGGAGGGCAGGGCCATCCCAATGAGCAGTTCTTC	CSARLGGQGHPNEQFF
NA	NA	TRBJ2-3	TRBV6-2/TRBV6-3	TGTGCCAGCAGTTACGTTTCGGGGGAGGTCACAGATACGCAGTATTTT	CASSYVSGEVTDTQYF
few	NA	TRBJ2-3	TRBV11-3	TGTGCCAGCAGCTCCAGGCAAAACCGGGATACGCAGTATTTT	CASSSRQNRDTQYF
few	NA	TRBJ2-5	TRBV3-1	TGTGCCAGCAGCCTATCCGCGTCGGAGACCCAGTACTTC	CASSLSASETQYF
few	TRBD2	TRBJ2-2	TRBV12-5	TGTGCTAGTGGTTTGGTACCGGACCTAGCGGGCACCGGGGAGCTGTTTTTT	CASGLVPDLAGTGELFF
few	TRBD2	TRBJ2-1	TRBV29-1	TGCAGCGTTCTCCAGGGACTAGCGGTGTACAATGAGCAGTTCTTC	CSVLQGLAVYNEQFF
NA	TRBD1	TRBJ2-1	TRBV23-1	TGCGCCAGCAGTCACGGGGCCCGACAGGGGAATGAGCAGTTCTTC	CASSHGARQGNEQFF
few	TRBD1	TRBJ2-2	TRBV29-1	TGCAGCGTCGGGGACAGGAACACCGGGGAGCTGTTTTTT	CSVGDRNTGELFF
many	NA	TRBJ2-7	TRBV5-1	TGCGCCAGCAGCTACCCGGGGGCCTACGAGCAGTACTTC	CASSYPGAYEQYF
NA	NA	TRBJ2-1	TRBV7-2	TGTGCCAGCAGCTTAGAGTGGGGGCACAATGAGCAGTTCTTC	CASSLEWGHNEQFF
NA	NA	TRBJ1-2	TRBV5-1	TGCGCCAGCAGCTTGGACTTCAGGAGTAACTATGGCTACACCTTC	CASSLDFRSNYGYTF